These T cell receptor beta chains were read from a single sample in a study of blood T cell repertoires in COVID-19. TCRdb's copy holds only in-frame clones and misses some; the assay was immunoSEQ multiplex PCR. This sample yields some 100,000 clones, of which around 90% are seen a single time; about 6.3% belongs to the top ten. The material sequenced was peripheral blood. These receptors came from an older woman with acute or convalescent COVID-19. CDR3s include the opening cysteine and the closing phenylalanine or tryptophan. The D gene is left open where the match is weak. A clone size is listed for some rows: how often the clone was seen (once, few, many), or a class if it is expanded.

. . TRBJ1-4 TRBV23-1 CASSRVAGRDEKLFF TGCGCCAGCAGCCGTGTCGCGGGGCGGGATGAAAAACTGTTTTTT
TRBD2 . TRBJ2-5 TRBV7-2 CASSLQAGRGGETQYF TGTGCCAGCAGCTTACAGGCAGGTCGGGGGGGAGAGACCCAGTACTTC
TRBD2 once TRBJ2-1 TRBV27 CASRREGAPYNEQFF TGTGCCAGCAGGCGGGAGGGGGCCCCCTACAATGAGCAGTTCTTC
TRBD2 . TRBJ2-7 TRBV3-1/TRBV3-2 CASSQRLAGAYEQYF TGTGCCAGCAGCCAAAGACTAGCGGGAGCCTACGAGCAGTACTTC
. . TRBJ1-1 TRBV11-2 CASSLYPLETEAFF TGTGCCAGCAGCTTATACCCACTAGAGACTGAAGCTTTCTTT
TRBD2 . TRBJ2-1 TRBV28 CASIPGLAGNEQFF TGTGCCAGCATACCGGGACTAGCGGGCAATGAGCAGTTCTTC
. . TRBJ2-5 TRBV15 CATTTGGRGGVSGSKTQYF TGTGCCACCACGACAGGGGGTCGGGGGGGCGTTAGCGGGAGTAAGACCCAGTACTTC
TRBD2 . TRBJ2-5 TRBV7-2 CASSPPGTSGQGTQYF TGTGCCAGCAGCCCGCCCGGGACTAGCGGCCAGGGGACCCAGTACTTC
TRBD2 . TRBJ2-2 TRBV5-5 CASSWASGRNTGELFF TGTGCCAGCAGCTGGGCTAGCGGGAGGAACACCGGGGAGCTGTTTTTT
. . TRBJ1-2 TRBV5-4 CASRERQRLYGYTF TGTGCCAGCAGGGAACGACAGCGCCTCTATGGCTACACCTTC
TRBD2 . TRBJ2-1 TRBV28 CASSFGGLVGRYEQFF TGTGCCAGCAGTTTCGGGGGACTAGTGGGGCGGTATGAGCAGTTCTTC
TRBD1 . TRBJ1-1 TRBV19 CASADRGWTEAFF TGTGCCAGCGCAGACAGGGGTTGGACTGAAGCTTTCTTT
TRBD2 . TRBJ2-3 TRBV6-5 CASRRLAGTDTQYF TGTGCCAGCAGAAGACTAGCGGGCACAGATACGCAGTATTTT
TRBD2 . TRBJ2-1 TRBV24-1 CATSDSGLAMNEQFF TGTGCCACCAGTGATTCGGGACTAGCGATGAATGAGCAGTTCTTC
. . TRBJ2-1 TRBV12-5 CASGLAGRNEQFF TGTGCTAGTGGTTTGGCAGGGAGGAATGAGCAGTTCTTC